This TCR beta chain derives from a study of blood T cell repertoires in COVID-19. Per the study methods: The authors estimated nucleated cell counts from reference gene primer amplification. Sequencing used immunoSEQ multiplex PCR; TCRdb keeps in-frame clones, though not all of them. The DNA gave D and trimming, while V, J and clone size come from that table. The table has 430,000 or so clones, roughly 90% seen once. Per the germline V gene, CDR1 is LNHDA and CDR2 is SQIVND (reference sequence). V shed 6 bases and J shed 5 bases, with 16 bases lying between them. The CDR3 is 14 amino acids. Adults between roughly 18 and 95 years of age took part from about two dozen US areas. In assigning cohorts, the study relied on participant-reported clinical history.

The chain combines TRBV19 with TRBJ1-2; no clear D gene. The sequencing sample was made of PBMCs or T cells enriched from blood (not recorded which). This sequence was found in a woman between 18 and 30 years old who had been exposed to COVID-19. The CDR3 loop is CASRAAGGNYGYTF. CDR3 sequence (DNA): TGTGCCAGTAGGGCCGCGGGAGGGAATTATGGCTACACCTTC.